This T cell receptor beta chain stems from a study of regulatory and conventional T cells in RAG deficiency. Regarding this clone: The antigen is undetermined.

Blood CD4+ CD25-low CD127-high conventional T cells supplied the genomic DNA template. Trimming stripped 6 bases from V and 3 bases from J, with 14 bases between. The germline V gene has CDR1 MNHNS and CDR2 SASEGT. CDR3 length: 15 amino acids. Study-wide points: Other subsets showed about 10-fold reductions, but Treg unique TCR beta sequences fell roughly 97-fold in these patients. These Omenn syndrome Treg sorts may hold peripherally activated cells instead. Omenn patients showed >90% Treg-Tconv overlap and shorter CDR3 lengths.

TCRdb keeps only in-frame clones here, not all; method: immunoSEQ multiplex PCR. The table shows about 46,000 clones, with about 87% occurring only once. This sample also belongs to another study, concerning regulatory T cells. From that second work: The primer mix had 52 TRBV and 13 TRBJ primers. Regulatory T cells showed the strongest V-J pair restriction and V/J gene skewing among patient repertoires.

This clonotype was sampled from a human donor in good health. Sequencing input: CD4+ effector T cells sorted from blood. The chain is built from TRBV6-1 and TRBJ1-4, with TRBD1 as a possible D gene (5 bases). Here the CDR3 DNA reads TGTGCCAGCAGGCCCGCGACAGTCCCTAATGAAAAACTGTTTTTT. Protein product: CASRPATVPNEKLFF.